This TCR beta chain was found in a study of blood T cells in healthy people across ages. Study-wide results and limits: Higher diversity and more naive CD4+ cells were features of long-lived donors, compared to aged donors. Per million T cells, the diversity of TCR beta decreased roughly linearly as age advanced. Investigators treated diversity estimates from one million T cells as underestimates.

This clonotype was counted at least ten times. The antigen remains unidentified. This CDR3 is built from 17 residues. V was shortened by 2 bases and J by 6 bases, with 20 bases between the two germline ends. Germline loops: CDR1 MNHNY, CDR2 SVGAGI (reference sequence). Primers used in a second PCR of roughly 6 to 12 cycles were a sample-barcoded 5' primer and a J-beta primer mix. A tag from a template-switch adaptor with 12 random nucleotides marked each cDNA molecule. Each CDR3 protein gets one entry after TCRdb re-called the 5' RACE reads with MiXCR. The table shows roughly 650,000 distinct CDR3 sequences, with 32% occurring only once.

The chain uses TRBV6-6 and TRBJ2-1; perhaps TRBD1 as D (6 bases). The sample comprised blood. This TCR was recovered from a woman older than 75 in good health. The CDR3 nucleotides read TGTGCCAGCAGTTACGAATCCGGGACACTGCCTTCCAATGAGCAGTTCTTC. It translates to CASSYESGTLPSNEQFF.